A single sample gave rise to the 19 T cell receptor beta chains below, sequenced in a study of STAT5B mutations in CD4+ large granular lymphocyte leukemia. Profiling relied on immunoSEQ multiplex PCR, and the TCRdb table lists in-frame clones only, not all of them. The table records tens of thousands of clones, about 79% of them present only once. Sequenced material: CD4+ T cells from blood buffy coats. The receptors derive from a human donor in good health.

The chain employs TRBV6-1 and TRBJ1-6; possibly TRBD1 for D (6 bases). The V gene lost 6 bases and the J gene lost 5 bases, with 11 bases spanning the gap. The germline CDR1 and CDR2 sequences are MNHNS and SASEGT. The CDR3 contains 14 residues. CDR3 residues: CASSGDMNNSPLHF. The CDR3 coding sequence is TGTGCCAGCAGCGGGGACATGAATAATTCACCCCTCCACTTT.

The chain recombines TRBV5-1 with TRBJ2-2; D tentatively fits TRBD1 or TRBD2 (6 bases each). Between the trimmed V and J ends, which lost 8 bases and 0 bases, there was a span of 14 bases. The CDR3 contains 15 residues. Germline loops: CDR1 SGHRS, CDR2 YFSETQ. The chain's CDR3 is CASGGTNANTGELFF. The CDR3 nucleotides are TGCGCCAGTGGCGGGACAAACGCGAACACCGGGGAGCTGTTTTTT.

This clone appeared once. The genes are TRBV9 and TRBJ2-1; TRBD2 matches 9 bases. Germline V lookup: CDR1 SGDLS, CDR2 YYNGEE. The CDR3 runs 16 residues. Losses at the gene ends were 0 bases for V and 4 bases for J; bases not matched to a gene: 5. CDR3 coding DNA: TGTGCCAGCAGCGTAGATAGCGGGGGTCTGTACAATGAGCAGTTCTTC. Protein sequence: CASSVDSGGLYNEQFF.

The gene calls are TRBV7-8 and TRBJ2-5, with 10 bases aligning to TRBD2. The J call may be mistaken, given a closer DNA end match to TRBJ2-7. Germline CDR1 and CDR2: SGHVS and FQNEAQ. This CDR3 has 16 residues. This CDR3 is CASSDLRTSGLYEQYF. In DNA, the CDR3 is TGTGCCAGCAGCGACCTCCGGACTAGCGGATTATACGAGCAGTACTTC.

The gene calls are TRBV29-1 and TRBJ2-5; 11 positions match TRBD1. The CDR3 is made up of 14 amino acids. Germline trimming cut 4 bases from V and 2 bases from J; bases unmatched to any gene: 3. Looked up from germline, CDR1 is SQVTM and CDR2 is ANQGSEA. CDR3 region: CSVVGDRGQETQYF. The CDR3 region has the DNA TGCAGCGTTGTAGGGGACAGGGGGCAAGAGACCCAGTACTTC.

This clone has a single count. The chain links TRBV7-2 to TRBJ1-2, with D possibly matching TRBD1 (6 bases). CDR3 length: 19 amino acids. The germline V and J ends were trimmed by 5 bases and 0 bases, with 25 bases remaining between them. Germline CDR1 reads SGHTA; CDR2 reads FQGNSA. The CDR3 sequence is CASSPWRGGAAPANYGYTF. CDR3 bases: TGTGCCAGCAGCCCTTGGAGGGGGGGAGCGGCCCCAGCTAACTATGGCTACACCTTC.

The V gene is TRBV20-1, the J gene TRBJ2-1; D gene uncertain. Germline CDR1 DFQATT, CDR2 SNEGSKA (reference sequence). V dropped 1 base and J dropped 9 bases, with 7 bases sitting between them. The CDR3 spans 11 residues. The CDR3, as DNA: TGCAGTGCTAGAGCTAGTTCTGAGCAGTTCTTC. It encodes CSARASSEQFF.

The chain is built from TRBV7-2 and TRBJ2-1; tentatively, D is TRBD1 or TRBD2 (5 bases each). Trimming took 3 bases from V and 0 from J, leaving 9 bases between them. CDR1 is SGHTA, CDR2 FQGNSA, per germline. The CDR3 totals 15 residues. The CDR3 sequence: CASSFEGSSYNEQFF. CDR3 bases: TGTGCCAGCAGCTTTGAGGGGAGCTCCTACAATGAGCAGTTCTTC. The full variable domain, its missing parts supplied by reference TRBV7-2 and TRBJ2-1, is GAGVSQSPSNKVTEKGKDVELRCDPISGHTALYWYRQSLGQGLEFLIYFQGNSAPDKSGLPSDRFSAERTGGSVSTLTIQRTQQEDSAVYLCASSFEGSSYNEQFFGPGTRLTVL.

The V gene is TRBV7-2, the J gene TRBJ2-7; D might be TRBD1 or TRBD2, each matching 5 bases. The V end was cut by 0 bases, the J end by 2 bases, with 14 bases between. The CDR3 runs to 16 residues. In germline, CDR1 is SGHTA, CDR2 FQGNSA. For the CDR3, the DNA is TGTGCCAGCAGCTTAGCGAGTCTAGCAGGGACCTACGAGCAGTACTTC. This gives the protein CASSLASLAGTYEQYF.

The sample holds a few counts of this clone. The V and J genes are TRBV7-2 and TRBJ1-5, with D perhaps matching TRBD1 (6 bases). V was cut by 4 bases and J by 0 bases, with 10 bases left in between. The CDR3 is 15 residues long. The germline CDR1 and CDR2 sequences are SGHTA and FQGNSA. The CDR3 coding sequence is TGTGCCAGCAGCTCCGGACAGCATAGCAATCAGCCCCAGCATTTT. Translating it yields CASSSGQHSNQPQHF.

The chain employs TRBV11-2 and TRBJ1-3; no clear D gene. The CDR3 runs 14 residues. Between the trimmed V and J ends, which lost 0 bases and 5 bases, there was a span of 8 bases. CDR1 and CDR2 from the germline V gene are SGHAT and FQNNGV. DNA for the CDR3: TGTGCCAGCAGCTTAGAGCGGGTGAGAAACACCATATATTTT. It codes for CASSLERVRNTIYF. Full variable domain (outside the CDR3, taken from reference TRBV11-2 and TRBJ1-3): EAGVAQSPRYKIIEKRQSVAFWCNPISGHATLYWYQQILGQGPKLLIQFQNNGVVDDSQLPKDRFSAERLKGVDSTLKIQPAKLEDSAVYLCASSLERVRNTIYFGEGSWLTVV.

The V and J genes are TRBV5-4 and TRBJ2-3; D could derive from TRBD1 or TRBD2 (6 bases each). This CDR3 has 15 amino acids. With 0 bases removed from V and 2 bases from J, the gap between germline ends came to 10 bases. Looked up from germline, CDR1 is SGHNT and CDR2 is YYREEE (reference sequence). CDR3 residues: CASSLDRGHTDTQYF. The CDR3 nucleotides read TGTGCCAGCAGCTTGGACCGGGGGCACACAGATACGCAGTATTTT.

The chain combines TRBV9 with TRBJ1-2; perhaps TRBD1 as D (5 bases). The V end lost 4 bases, the J end lost 0 bases, and 10 bases lay between the germline ends. Germline CDR1 and CDR2: SGDLS and YYNGEE. The CDR3 is made up of 14 amino acids. DNA of the CDR3: TGTGCCAGCAGCATCCAGACAGCTAACTATGGCTACACCTTC. This encodes CASSIQTANYGYTF.

V and J are TRBV7-2 and TRBJ2-7; tentative D call: TRBD2 (6 bases). The V end was cut by 5 bases, the J end by 2 bases, with 22 bases between. Germline lookup yields CDR1 SGHTA and CDR2 FQGNSA. The CDR3 extends over 17 amino acids. The CDR3 DNA follows: TGTGCCAGCAGCAGACTAACCCGGGACTGGGGAACCTACGAGCAGTACTTC. This codes for CASSRLTRDWGTYEQYF.

This sequence joins TRBV5-1 and TRBJ2-5; possibly TRBD1 for D (6 bases). The J call is in doubt because the DNA end fits TRBJ2-7 better. Germline V gene sequence: CDR1 SGHRS, CDR2 YFSETQ. The CDR3 covers 12 residues. The CDR3, as DNA: TGCGCCAGCAGCTTGTTGGGGGCCGAGCAGTACTTC. It translates to CASSLLGAEQYF.

V is TRBV10-3 and J is TRBJ2-7, with D unresolved. Germline CDR1 and CDR2: ENHRY and SYGVKD. Trimming left V 6 bases short and J 6 bases short, with 18 bases between. CDR3 length: 14 amino acids. Here the CDR3 reads CAIRYSGPTGEQYF. The CDR3, as DNA: TGTGCCATCAGATATAGTGGACCCACCGGCGAGCAGTACTTC.

The CDR3 region has the DNA TGTGCCAGCAGTGATACAGGGACCTCGCAAGAGACCCAGTACTTC. Protein sequence: CASSDTGTSQETQYF. The chain has TRBV2 and TRBJ2-5; tentatively, D is TRBD1 (6 bases). Trimming removed 3 bases from V and 2 bases from J, with 13 bases in between. The CDR3 sequence is 15 residues long. From germline, CDR1 is SNHLY and CDR2 FYNNEI. Variable domain in full (rest from reference TRBV2 and TRBJ2-5): EPEVTQTPSHQVTQMGQEVILRCVPISNHLYFYWYRQILGQKVEFLVSFYNNEISEKSEIFDDQFSVERPDGSNFTLKIRSTKLEDSAMYFCASSDTGTSQETQYFGPGTRLLVL.

This chain joins TRBV6-5 and TRBJ2-2; D not resolved. This CDR3 spans 13 amino acids. CDR1 is MNHEY, CDR2 SVGAGI, per germline. Trimming pared 7 bases from V and 4 bases from J, leaving 10 bases between. In DNA, the CDR3 is TGTGCCAGCAAGGCTTGGGGCACCGGGGAGCTGTTTTTT. It yields the protein CASKAWGTGELFF.

This clone was seen once. The rearrangement uses TRBV5-1 and TRBJ2-2; D is possibly TRBD2 (5 bases). Deletions cut 1 base from V and 1 base from J, with 8 bases between. The CDR3 totals 15 residues. CDR1 SGHRS and CDR2 YFSETQ come from the germline V gene. The CDR3 DNA sequence: TGCGCCAGCAGCTTGCCCAGCGGGAACACCGGGGAGCTGTTTTTT. As protein: CASSLPSGNTGELFF.